This TCR beta chain was documented in a study of blood T cell repertoires in COVID-19. The overall study: The samples span acute and convalescent COVID-19 from the United States, Italy and Spain. Sample material is recorded as cDNA or gDNA derived from T cells, B-cell-depleted T cells, or PBMCs.

This CDR3 has 17 amino acids. CDR1 and CDR2 (germline): SGHTA, FQGNSA. V lost 5 bases to trimming and J lost 1 base; unmatched junction nucleotides: 7. Authors' processing steps: Estimation of nucleated cell counts relied on the amplification of reference gene primers. Profiling relied on immunoSEQ multiplex PCR, and the TCRdb table lists in-frame clones only, not all of them. V, J and clone size were drawn from that table, and D and trimming were deduced from the DNA. The table includes about 150,000 clones, 84% detected once. The chain uses TRBV7-2 and TRBJ2-6; TRBD1 matches at 8 bases. The origin of this receptor is a woman aged 50 to 60 in a cohort sampled during active or convalescent COVID-19. Sequences were obtained from peripheral blood. The CDR3 nucleotides are TGTGCCAGCAGCCACGACAGGGGCGCGTCTGGGGCCAACGTCCTGACTTTC. It is translated as CASSHDRGASGANVLTF.